Included here is one TCR beta chain sequence, with context. Its specificity is not known. A much larger clone is a single base away; this may be a read error. The sample is drawn from a study of blood T cells in healthy people across ages. Primers used in a second PCR of about 6 to 11 cycles were a sample-barcoded 5' primer and a J-beta primer mix. Each CDR3 protein gets one entry after TCRdb re-called the 5' RACE reads with MiXCR. This table holds some 1.7 million distinct CDR3 sequences, 28% found once. Findings of the study overall: Roughly linear age-related decline in beta diversity appeared, significant by age approximately 40.

This receptor was obtained from a woman in her twenties or thirties in good health. The sample comprised blood.

The CDR3: CASSQAGLAGYERYF. The CDR3 DNA follows: TGTGCCAGCAGCCAAGCTGGACTAGCTGGCTACGAGCGGTACTTC. The rearrangement uses TRBV3-1 and TRBJ2-7, with 8 nucleotides matching TRBD2. Per the germline V gene, CDR1 is LGHDT and CDR2 is YNNKEL (reference sequence). There are 15 residues in the CDR3.